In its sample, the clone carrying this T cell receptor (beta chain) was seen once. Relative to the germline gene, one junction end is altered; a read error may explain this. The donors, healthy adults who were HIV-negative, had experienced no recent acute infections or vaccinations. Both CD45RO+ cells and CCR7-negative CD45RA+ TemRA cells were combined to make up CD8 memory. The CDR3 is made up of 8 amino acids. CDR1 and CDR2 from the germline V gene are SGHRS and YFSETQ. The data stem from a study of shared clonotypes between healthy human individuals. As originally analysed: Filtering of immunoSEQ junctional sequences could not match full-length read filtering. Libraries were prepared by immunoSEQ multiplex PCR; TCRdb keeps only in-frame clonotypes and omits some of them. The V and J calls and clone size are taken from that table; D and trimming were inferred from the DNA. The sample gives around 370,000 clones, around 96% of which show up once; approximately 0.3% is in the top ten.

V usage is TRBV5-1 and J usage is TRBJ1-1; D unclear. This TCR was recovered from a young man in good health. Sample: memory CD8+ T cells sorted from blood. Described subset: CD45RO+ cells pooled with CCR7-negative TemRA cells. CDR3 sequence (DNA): TGCGCCAGAAAAAACCGTACCTTT. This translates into CARKNRTF.